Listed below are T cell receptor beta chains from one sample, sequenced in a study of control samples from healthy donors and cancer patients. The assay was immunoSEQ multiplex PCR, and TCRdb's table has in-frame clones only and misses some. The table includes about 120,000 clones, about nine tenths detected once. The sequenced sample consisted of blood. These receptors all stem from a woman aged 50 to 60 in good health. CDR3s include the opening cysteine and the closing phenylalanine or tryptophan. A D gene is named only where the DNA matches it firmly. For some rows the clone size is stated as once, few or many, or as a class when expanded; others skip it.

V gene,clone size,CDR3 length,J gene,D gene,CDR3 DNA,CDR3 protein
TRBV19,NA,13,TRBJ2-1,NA,TGTGCCAGTAGTACCACTAGGGGAAATGAGCAGTTCTTC,CASSTTRGNEQFF
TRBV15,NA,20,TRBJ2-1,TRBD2,TGTGCCACCAGCGTTAAAATTCATTCTAGTTCTAGCGGGGACTACAATGAGCAGTTCTTC,CATSVKIHSSSSGDYNEQFF
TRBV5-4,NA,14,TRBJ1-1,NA,TGTGCCAGCAGCTTAGACAGCCAGAACACTGAAGCTTTCTTT,CASSLDSQNTEAFF
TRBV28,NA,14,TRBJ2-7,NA,TGTGCCAGCGGTTACAACAGGAGATCCTACGAGCAGTACTTC,CASGYNRRSYEQYF
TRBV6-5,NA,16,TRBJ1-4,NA,TGTGCCAGCAGTTACGGGGCCGGGACACCTAATGAAAAACTGTTTTTT,CASSYGAGTPNEKLFF
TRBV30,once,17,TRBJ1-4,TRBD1,TGTGCCTGGAGTGCCCCAATCAACAGGGGTGGTAATGAAAAACTGTTTTTT,CAWSAPINRGGNEKLFF
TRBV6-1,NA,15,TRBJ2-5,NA,TGTGCCAGCAGTGAATCTGCAGGAGGAGGTGAGACCCAGTACTTC,CASSESAGGGETQYF
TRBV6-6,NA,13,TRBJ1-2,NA,TGTGCCAGCGTGTCTCGGAATAACTATGGCTACACCTTC,CASVSRNNYGYTF
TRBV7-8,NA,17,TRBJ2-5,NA,TGTGCCAGCAGCTTAGGCGGACAGCACCTGCGCCAAGAGACCCAGTACTTC,CASSLGGQHLRQETQYF
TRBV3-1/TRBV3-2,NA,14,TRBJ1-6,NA,TGTGCCAGCAGCCAAGTTAGGGCGAACTCACCCCTCCACTTT,CASSQVRANSPLHF
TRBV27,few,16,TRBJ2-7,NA,TGTGCCAGCAGACGCACGTTCGAAGGGAATGCCTACGAGCAGTACTTC,CASRRTFEGNAYEQYF
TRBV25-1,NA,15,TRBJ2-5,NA,TGTGCCAGCAGTGACAGCGGCTTGGGCATGGAGACCCAGTACTTC,CASSDSGLGMETQYF
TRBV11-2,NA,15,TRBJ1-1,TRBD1,TGTGCCAGCAGCTACCGGGACAGGGTGAGCACTGAAGCTTTCTTT,CASSYRDRVSTEAFF
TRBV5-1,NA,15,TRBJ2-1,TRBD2,TGCGCCAGCAGCCGGGAGGGGACTAGCGGGAGCGGGCCGTTCTTC,CASSREGTSGSGPFF
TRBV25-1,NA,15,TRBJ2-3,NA,TGTGCCAGCAGTGAATTAGGCCCCACCACAGATACGCAGTATTTT,CASSELGPTTDTQYF
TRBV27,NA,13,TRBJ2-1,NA,TGTGCCAGCGTCCTAGGGGCCTACAATGAGCAGTTCTTC,CASVLGAYNEQFF
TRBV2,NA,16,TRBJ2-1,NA,TGTGCCAGCAGTGGACAGGAGGGAAAGGTCTACAATGAGCAGTTCTTC,CASSGQEGKVYNEQFF
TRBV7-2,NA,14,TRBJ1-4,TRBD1,TGTGCCAGCAGCTTTGACAGGGGGAATGAAAAACTGTTTTTT,CASSFDRGNEKLFF
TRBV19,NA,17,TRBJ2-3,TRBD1,TGTGCCAGTAGTTTCACCTCCGGGACAGGGTATTCAGATACGCAGTATTTT,CASSFTSGTGYSDTQYF
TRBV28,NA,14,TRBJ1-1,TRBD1,TGTGCCAGCCGTAGGCCGATAGGGACAGCTGAAGCTTTCTTT,CASRRPIGTAEAFF
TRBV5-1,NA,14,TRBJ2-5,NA,TGCGCCAGCAGCCTAGGAGGGGGCAAAGAGACCCAGTACTTC,CASSLGGGKETQYF
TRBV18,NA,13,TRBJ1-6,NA,TGTGCCAGCTCAGTGGGAAATAATTCACCCCTCCACTTT,CASSVGNNSPLHF
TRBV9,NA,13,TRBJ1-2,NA,TGTGCCAGCAGCTCCTCCGTGAACTATGGCTACACCTTC,CASSSSVNYGYTF
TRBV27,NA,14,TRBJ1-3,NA,TGTGCCAGCAGATCCTCAGGGGCTGGAAACACCATATATTTT,CASRSSGAGNTIYF
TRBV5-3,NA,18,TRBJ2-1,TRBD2,TGTGCCAGAAGCGGAATATCCGGGACTAGCGGGATAGGGCGCGAGCAGTTCTTC,CARSGISGTSGIGREQFF
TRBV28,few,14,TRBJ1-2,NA,TGTGCCAGCAGACTAGGGACTCTCAACTATGGCTACACCTTC,CASRLGTLNYGYTF
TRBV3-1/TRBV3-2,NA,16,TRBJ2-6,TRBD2,TGTGCCAGCAGCCAAGCGGGGGGCTCTGGGGCCAACGTCCTGACTTTC,CASSQAGGSGANVLTF
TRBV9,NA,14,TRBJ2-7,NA,TGTGCCAGCAGCGTCTCGGCAGGGTTCTACGAGCAGTACTTC,CASSVSAGFYEQYF
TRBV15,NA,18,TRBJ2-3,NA,TGTGCCACCAGCAGAGATTATTTGGCAGGGAGTAGCACAGATACGCAGTATTTT,CATSRDYLAGSSTDTQYF
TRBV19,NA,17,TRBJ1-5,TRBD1,TGTGCCAGTAGTTTTCTCGGGACAGGGGAATGGGGGCAGCCCCAGCATTTT,CASSFLGTGEWGQPQHF